Below, 14 T cell receptor beta chains from the same sample are listed, as sequenced in a study of Graves' ophthalmopathy and Graves' hyperthyroidism. Amplification targeted the TCR beta CDR3 regions, with RNA transcripts as the source material. HTBI primers were used in a first-round RT-PCR, which preceded a second-round multiplex PCR. Each CDR3 protein gets one entry after TCRdb re-called the multiplex PCR reads with MiXCR. The table lists under 800,000 distinct CDR3 sequences, 22% of them singletons, with roughly 6.9% in the top ten. The sequencing input was peripheral blood. The receptors come from a woman between 18 and 29 years old with stable Graves' hyperthyroidism. Some clones in this sample may be carry-over from other donors' samples.

The chain uses TRBV6-1 and TRBJ1-5, with D perhaps TRBD1 (5 bases). The ends were cut back, 2 bases at V and 4 bases at J, with 12 bases in the middle. This CDR3 has 15 amino acids. Germline V gives CDR1 MNHNS, CDR2 SASEGT. CDR3 region: CASSETRQYNQPQHF. The CDR3 DNA reads TGTGCCAGCAGTGAAACACGACAGTATAATCAGCCCCAGCATTTT.

The V and J genes are TRBV12-3 or TRBV12-4 and TRBJ1-5; no firm D call. With 3 bases removed from V and 6 bases from J, the gap between germline ends came to 15 bases. The length of the CDR3 is 15 residues. This CDR3 is CASSLSAGSGQPQHF. The CDR3 DNA is TGTGCCAGCAGTTTGAGTGCTGGGTCGGGTCAGCCCCAGCATTTT.

This clonotype was found many times. The chain couples TRBV12-3 or TRBV12-4 to TRBJ2-7; 13 bases are a match to TRBD2. Trimming took 1 base from V and 6 from J; bases not matched to a gene: 3. The CDR3 has 15 residues. For the CDR3, the DNA is TGTGCCAGCAGTTTAGAAACTAGCGGGAGGGTCGAGCAGTACTTC. Its translation is CASSLETSGRVEQYF.

At least ten counts were recorded for this clonotype. A read error may be the cause here, since a much bigger clone is one base away. Because the CDR3 is missing its conserved closing phenylalanine or tryptophan, this is likely a read error. The chain couples TRBV12-3 or TRBV12-4 to TRBJ1-2; maybe TRBD1 (5 bases). V lost 6 bases to trimming and J lost 6 bases, with 14 bases between them. The CDR3 runs to 13 residues. CDR3 amino acids: CASRAPGKHGYTS. The CDR3, as DNA: TGTGCCAGCAGGGCTCCAGGGAAGCATGGCTACACCTCC.

The chain is built from TRBV12-3 or TRBV12-4 and TRBJ2-7; unclear D gene. Trimming pared 7 bases from V and 7 bases from J, leaving 17 bases between. The CDR3 contains 13 residues. CDR3 sequence: CASTPRSGGEQYF. The CDR3 DNA follows: TGTGCCAGCACCCCAAGATCCGGTGGGGAGCAGTACTTC.

The table lists this clonotype with a few counts. The rearrangement links TRBV19 to TRBJ2-2; D remains unclear. The germline V gene encodes CDR1 LNHDA and CDR2 SQIVND (reference sequence). The CDR3 runs 12 residues. V was clipped by 2 bases and J by 7 bases, with 5 bases between them. Written as DNA, the CDR3 is TGTGCCAGTAGTATATATGGCGGGGAGCTGTTTTTT. This codes for CASSIYGGELFF.

The chain couples TRBV30 to TRBJ1-1, with 8 bases matching TRBD1. Germline CDR1 and CDR2: GTSNPN and SVGIG (reference sequence). V lost 5 bases to trimming and J lost 4 bases; unmatched junction nucleotides: 3. The length of the CDR3 is 12 residues. CDR3 sequence reads: CAWGQGGTEAFF. Here the CDR3 DNA reads TGTGCCTGGGGACAGGGAGGCACTGAAGCTTTCTTT. Filled out from reference TRBV30 and TRBJ1-1, the complete variable domain reads SQTIHQWPATLVQPVGSPLSLECTVEGTSNPNLYWYRQAAGRGLQLLFYSVGIGQISSEVPQNLSASRPQDRQFILSSKKLLLSDSGFYLCAWGQGGTEAFFGQGTRLTVV.

In this sample, this clonotype turned up once. The rearrangement joins TRBV6-5 to TRBJ2-5; D is unclear. CDR3 length: 15 residues. V shed 0 bases and J shed 0 bases, with 8 bases lying between them. Looked up from germline, CDR1 is MNHEY and CDR2 is SVGAGI. The CDR3 sequence is CASSYSRMYQETQYF. CDR3 DNA: TGTGCCAGCAGTTACTCGAGGATGTACCAAGAGACCCAGTACTTC.

This clonotype occurred a few times. This chain connects TRBV27 to TRBJ2-7, with D possibly being TRBD2 (6 bases). CDR3 length: 14 amino acids. In germline, CDR1 is MNHEY, CDR2 SMNVEV (reference sequence). V was trimmed by 2 bases and J by 7 bases, leaving 15 bases between them. For the CDR3, the DNA is TGTGCCAGCAGTTTAAGTCGATGGGGGAGGGAGCAGTACTTC. Protein sequence: CASSLSRWGREQYF.

There are many counts of this clonotype. The chain carries TRBV11-2 and TRBJ1-1; D is ambiguous. The CDR3 has 15 amino acids. The V and J ends lost 0 bases and 8 bases respectively, with 16 bases between them. Germline V gene lookup returns CDR1 SGHAT and CDR2 FQNNGV. CDR3 loop: CASSLESGRTVEAFF. The CDR3 coding sequence is TGTGCCAGCAGCTTAGAATCCGGACGGACCGTCGAAGCTTTCTTT.

The V gene is TRBV6-1, the J gene TRBJ2-2; 9 bases fit TRBD1. The CDR3 totals 16 residues. Germline V lookup: CDR1 MNHNS, CDR2 SASEGT. The junction had 10 bases not matched to a gene; V was cut back by 5 bases and J by 6 bases. The CDR3 nucleotides are TGTGCCAGCAGTCCTACAGGGGGCGAATTCCCCGGGGAGCTGTTTTTT. Encoded protein: CASSPTGGEFPGELFF.

This clonotype showed up many times. The gene calls are TRBV2 and TRBJ2-7; D may correspond to TRBD1 or TRBD2 (6 bases each). The length of the CDR3 is 11 residues. The ends were cut back, 6 bases at V and 5 bases at J, with 8 bases in the middle. Germline values: CDR1 SNHLY, CDR2 FYNNEI. CDR3 bases: TGTGCCAGCAGAGGGGGGAACGAGCAGTACTTC. It specifies CASRGGNEQYF.

The V and J genes are TRBV12-3 or TRBV12-4 and TRBJ1-1; no reliable D call. The V gene lost 6 bases and the J gene lost 2 bases, with 16 bases spanning the gap. The CDR3 loop spans 15 amino acids. CDR3 residues: CASRGDTSFNTEAFF. CDR3 bases: TGTGCCAGCAGAGGTGACACAAGCTTCAACACTGAAGCTTTCTTT.

This clonotype occurred many times. The chain joins TRBV20-1 to TRBJ2-5; D remains ambiguous. The V gene's germline CDR1 is DFQATT and CDR2 SNEGSKA (reference sequence). CDR3 size: 15 residues. Trimming removed 1 base at V and 7 bases at J, with 19 bases between. The CDR3 sequence: CSARGRSQKGGTQYF. Here the CDR3 DNA reads TGCAGTGCTAGAGGTCGGTCTCAGAAAGGCGGGACCCAGTACTTC.